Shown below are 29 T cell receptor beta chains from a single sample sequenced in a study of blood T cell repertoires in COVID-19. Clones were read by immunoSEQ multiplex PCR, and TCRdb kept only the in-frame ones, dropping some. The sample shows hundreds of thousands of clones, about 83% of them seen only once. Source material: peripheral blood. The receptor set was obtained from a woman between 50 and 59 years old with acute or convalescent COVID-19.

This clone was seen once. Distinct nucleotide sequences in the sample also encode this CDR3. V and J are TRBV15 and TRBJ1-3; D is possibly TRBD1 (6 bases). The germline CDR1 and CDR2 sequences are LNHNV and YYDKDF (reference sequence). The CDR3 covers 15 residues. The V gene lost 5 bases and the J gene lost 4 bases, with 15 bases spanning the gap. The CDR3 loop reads CATSPGQGSGNTIYF. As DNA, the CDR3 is TGTGCCACCAGCCCAGGGCAGGGGTCCGGAAACACCATATATTTT.

The CDR3, as DNA: TGCGCCAGCAGTGAGGGACAGGGTACGCAGTATTTT. Amino acids: CASSEGQGTQYF. This sequence joins TRBV10-1 and TRBJ2-3; TRBD1 agrees at 8 bases. CDR3 length equals 12 residues. Germline loops: CDR1 WNHNN, CDR2 SYGVQD (reference sequence). V was pared by 2 bases and J by 8 bases, with 0 bases of the junction left unmatched.

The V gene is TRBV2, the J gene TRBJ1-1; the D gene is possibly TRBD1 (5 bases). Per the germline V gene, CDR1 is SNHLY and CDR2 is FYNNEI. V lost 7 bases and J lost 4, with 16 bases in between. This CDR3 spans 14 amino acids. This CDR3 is CASTEPGKGTEAFF. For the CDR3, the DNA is TGTGCCAGCACCGAACCAGGGAAGGGCACTGAAGCTTTCTTT.

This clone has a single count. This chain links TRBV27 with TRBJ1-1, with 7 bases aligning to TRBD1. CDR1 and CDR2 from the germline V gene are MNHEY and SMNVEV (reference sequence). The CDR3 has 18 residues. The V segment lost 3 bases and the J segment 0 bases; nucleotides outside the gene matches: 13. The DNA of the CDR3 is TGTGCCAGCAGTTTTCACCCCGGGACAGCCAAGATGAACACTGAAGCTTTCTTT. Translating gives CASSFHPGTAKMNTEAFF.

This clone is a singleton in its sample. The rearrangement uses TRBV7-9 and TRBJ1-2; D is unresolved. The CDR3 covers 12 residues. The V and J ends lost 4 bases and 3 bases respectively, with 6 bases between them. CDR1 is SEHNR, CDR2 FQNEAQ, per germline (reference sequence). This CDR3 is CASSSPDYGYTF. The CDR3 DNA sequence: TGTGCCAGCAGCTCTCCCGACTATGGCTACACCTTC.

The CDR3 reads CASRLGRGRDPTYNSPLHF. DNA of the CDR3: TGTGCAAGTCGCTTAGGTAGGGGGAGGGACCCAACCTATAATTCACCCCTCCACTTT. The chain has TRBV12-2 and TRBJ1-6. TRBV12-2 corresponds to a pseudogene. This CDR3 is built from 19 residues.

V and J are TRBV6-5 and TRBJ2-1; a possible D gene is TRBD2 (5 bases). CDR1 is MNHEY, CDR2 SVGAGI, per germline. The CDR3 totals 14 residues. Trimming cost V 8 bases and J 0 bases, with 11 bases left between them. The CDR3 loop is CASGLEISYNEQFF. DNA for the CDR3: TGTGCCAGCGGACTCGAAATCTCCTACAATGAGCAGTTCTTC.

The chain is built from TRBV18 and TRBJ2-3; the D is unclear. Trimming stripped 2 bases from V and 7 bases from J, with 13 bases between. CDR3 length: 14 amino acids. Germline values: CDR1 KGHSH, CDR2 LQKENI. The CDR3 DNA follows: TGTGCCAGCTCACCAAGGCTAGATCGGAATACGCAGTATTTT. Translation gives CASSPRLDRNTQYF.

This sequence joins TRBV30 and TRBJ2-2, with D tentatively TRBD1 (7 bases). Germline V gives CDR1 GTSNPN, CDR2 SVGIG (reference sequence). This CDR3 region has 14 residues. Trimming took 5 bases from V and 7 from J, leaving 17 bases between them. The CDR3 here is CAWEGPGGSGELFF. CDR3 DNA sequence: TGTGCCTGGGAGGGCCCAGGGGGGAGCGGGGAGCTGTTTTTT.

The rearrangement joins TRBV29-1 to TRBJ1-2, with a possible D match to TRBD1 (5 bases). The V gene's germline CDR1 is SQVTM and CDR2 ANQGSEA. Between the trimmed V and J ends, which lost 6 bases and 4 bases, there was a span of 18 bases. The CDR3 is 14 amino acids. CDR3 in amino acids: CSVGGGDGAYGYTF. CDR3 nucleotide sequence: TGCAGCGTGGGGGGAGGGGACGGCGCCTATGGCTACACCTTC.

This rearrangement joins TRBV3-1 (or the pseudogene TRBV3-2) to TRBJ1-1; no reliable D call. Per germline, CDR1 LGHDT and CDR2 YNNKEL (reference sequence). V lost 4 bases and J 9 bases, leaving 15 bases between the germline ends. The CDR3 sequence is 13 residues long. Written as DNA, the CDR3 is TGTGCCAGCAGCCCAAACTGGGGAGGGAAAGCTTTCTTT. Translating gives CASSPNWGGKAFF.

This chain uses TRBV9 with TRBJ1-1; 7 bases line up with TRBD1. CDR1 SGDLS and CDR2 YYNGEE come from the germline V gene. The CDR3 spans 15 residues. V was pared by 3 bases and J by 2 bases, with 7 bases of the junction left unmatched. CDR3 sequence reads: CASSAPQGSNTEAFF. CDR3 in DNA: TGTGCCAGCAGCGCACCACAGGGGTCTAACACTGAAGCTTTCTTT.

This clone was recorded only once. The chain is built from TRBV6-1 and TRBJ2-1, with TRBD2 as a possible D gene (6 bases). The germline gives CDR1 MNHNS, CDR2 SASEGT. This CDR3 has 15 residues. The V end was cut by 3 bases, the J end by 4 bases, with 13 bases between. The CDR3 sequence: CASSEPGSRYNEQFF. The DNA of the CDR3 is TGTGCCAGCAGTGAGCCCGGGAGCCGATACAATGAGCAGTTCTTC.

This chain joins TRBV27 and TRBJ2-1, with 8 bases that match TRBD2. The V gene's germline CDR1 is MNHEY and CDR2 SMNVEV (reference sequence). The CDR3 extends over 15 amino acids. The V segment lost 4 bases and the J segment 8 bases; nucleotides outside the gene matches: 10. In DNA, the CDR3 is TGTGCCAGCAGTTCCTTCAGCGGGAGTGGGGATGAGCAGTTCTTC. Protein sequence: CASSSFSGSGDEQFF.

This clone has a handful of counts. The CDR3 region is CATSSPMTTGNTIYF. Here the CDR3 DNA reads TGTGCCACCAGCAGCCCCATGACAACTGGAAACACCATATATTTT. The chain couples TRBV15 to TRBJ1-3, with unresolved D. This CDR3 is built from 15 residues. Trimming cost V 3 bases and J 2 bases, with 11 bases left between them. Germline V gene data show CDR1 as LNHNV and CDR2 as YYDKDF (reference sequence).

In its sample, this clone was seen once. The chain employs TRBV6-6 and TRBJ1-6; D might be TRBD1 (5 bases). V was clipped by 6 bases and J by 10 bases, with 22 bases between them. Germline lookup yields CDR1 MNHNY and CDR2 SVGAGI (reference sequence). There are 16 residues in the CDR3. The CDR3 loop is CASSLTAGHGDSPLHF. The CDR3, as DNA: TGTGCCAGCAGCCTCACGGCGGGGCACGGGGACTCACCCCTCCACTTT.

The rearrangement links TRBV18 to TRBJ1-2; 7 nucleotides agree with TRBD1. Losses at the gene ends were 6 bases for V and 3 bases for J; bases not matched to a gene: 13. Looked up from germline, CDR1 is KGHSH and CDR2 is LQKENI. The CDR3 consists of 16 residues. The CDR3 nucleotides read TGTGCCAGCTCGCCTCAGACAGGGCTTGGAGACTATGGCTACACCTTC. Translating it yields CASSPQTGLGDYGYTF.

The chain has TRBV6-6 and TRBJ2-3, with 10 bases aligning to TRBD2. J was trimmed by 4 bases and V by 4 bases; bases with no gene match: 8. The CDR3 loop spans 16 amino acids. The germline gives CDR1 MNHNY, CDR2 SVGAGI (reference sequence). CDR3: CASSSPAGGAADTQYF. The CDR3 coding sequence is TGTGCCAGCAGTTCTCCAGCGGGAGGGGCCGCAGATACGCAGTATTTT.

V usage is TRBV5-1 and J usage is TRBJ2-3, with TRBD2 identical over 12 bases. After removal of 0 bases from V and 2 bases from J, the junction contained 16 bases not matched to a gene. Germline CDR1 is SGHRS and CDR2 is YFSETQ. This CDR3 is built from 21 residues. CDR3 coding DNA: TGCGCCAGCAGCTTGGCGTTCGGGCTAGCGGGAGGGGTTTCAACCACAGATACGCAGTATTTT. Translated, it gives CASSLAFGLAGGVSTTDTQYF.

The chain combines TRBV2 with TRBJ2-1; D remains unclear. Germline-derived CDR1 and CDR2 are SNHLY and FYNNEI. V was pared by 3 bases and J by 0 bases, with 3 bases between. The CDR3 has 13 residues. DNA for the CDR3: TGTGCCAGCAGTGATAACTCCTACAATGAGCAGTTCTTC. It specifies CASSDNSYNEQFF.

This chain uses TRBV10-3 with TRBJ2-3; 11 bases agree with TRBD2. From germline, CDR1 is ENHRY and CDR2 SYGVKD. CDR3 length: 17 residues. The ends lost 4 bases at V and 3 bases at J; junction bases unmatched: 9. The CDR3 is CAISASGRTGGTDTQYF. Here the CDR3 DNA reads TGTGCCATCAGTGCTAGCGGGAGGACGGGAGGTACAGATACGCAGTATTTT.

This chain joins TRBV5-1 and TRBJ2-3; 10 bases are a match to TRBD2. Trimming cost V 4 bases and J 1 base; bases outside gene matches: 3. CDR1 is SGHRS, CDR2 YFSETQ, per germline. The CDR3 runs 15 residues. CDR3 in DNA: TGCGCCAGCAGCCCCGGACTAGCGGGCACAGATACGCAGTATTTT. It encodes CASSPGLAGTDTQYF.

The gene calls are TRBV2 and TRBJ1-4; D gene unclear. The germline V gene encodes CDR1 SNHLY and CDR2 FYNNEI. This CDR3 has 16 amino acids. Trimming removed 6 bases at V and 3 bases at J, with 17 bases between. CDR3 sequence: CASRPRRAGANEKLFF. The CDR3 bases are TGTGCCAGCAGACCCAGACGGGCGGGAGCTAATGAAAAACTGTTTTTT.

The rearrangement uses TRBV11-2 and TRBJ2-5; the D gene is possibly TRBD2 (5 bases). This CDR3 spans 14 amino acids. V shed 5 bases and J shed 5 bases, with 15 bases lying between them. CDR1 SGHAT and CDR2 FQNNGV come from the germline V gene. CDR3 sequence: CASSAGIFGETQYF. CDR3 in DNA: TGTGCCAGCAGCGCCGGGATCTTTGGGGAGACCCAGTACTTC. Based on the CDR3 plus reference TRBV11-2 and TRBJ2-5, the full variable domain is EAGVAQSPRYKIIEKRQSVAFWCNPISGHATLYWYQQILGQGPKLLIQFQNNGVVDDSQLPKDRFSAERLKGVDSTLKIQPAKLEDSAVYLCASSAGIFGETQYFGPGTRLLVL.

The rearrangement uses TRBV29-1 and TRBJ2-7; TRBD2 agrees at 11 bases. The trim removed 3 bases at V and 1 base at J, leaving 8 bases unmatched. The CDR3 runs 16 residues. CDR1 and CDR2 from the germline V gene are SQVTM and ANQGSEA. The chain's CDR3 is CSVDLFGTSGSYEQYF. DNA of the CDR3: TGCAGCGTTGATCTTTTCGGGACTAGCGGATCCTACGAGCAGTACTTC.

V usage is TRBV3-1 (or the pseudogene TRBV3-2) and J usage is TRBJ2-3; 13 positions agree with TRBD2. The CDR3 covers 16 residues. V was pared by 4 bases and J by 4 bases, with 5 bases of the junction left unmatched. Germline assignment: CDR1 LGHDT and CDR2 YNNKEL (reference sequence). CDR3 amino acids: CASSPGLAGSADTQYF. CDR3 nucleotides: TGTGCCAGCAGCCCGGGACTAGCGGGAAGCGCAGATACGCAGTATTTT.

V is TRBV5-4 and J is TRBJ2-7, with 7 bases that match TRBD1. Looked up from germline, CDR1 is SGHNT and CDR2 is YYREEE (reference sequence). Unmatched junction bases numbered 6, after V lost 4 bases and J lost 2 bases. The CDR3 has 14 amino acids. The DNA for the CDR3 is TGTGCCAGCAGCACCCGGGACAGCCCCTACGAGCAGTACTTC. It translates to CASSTRDSPYEQYF.

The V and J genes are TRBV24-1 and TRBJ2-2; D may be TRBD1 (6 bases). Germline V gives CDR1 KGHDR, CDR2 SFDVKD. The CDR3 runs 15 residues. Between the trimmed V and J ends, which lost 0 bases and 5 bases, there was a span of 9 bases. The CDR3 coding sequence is TGTGCCACCAGTGATTTGCAAGGGGGAACCGGGGAGCTGTTTTTT. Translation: CATSDLQGGTGELFF.

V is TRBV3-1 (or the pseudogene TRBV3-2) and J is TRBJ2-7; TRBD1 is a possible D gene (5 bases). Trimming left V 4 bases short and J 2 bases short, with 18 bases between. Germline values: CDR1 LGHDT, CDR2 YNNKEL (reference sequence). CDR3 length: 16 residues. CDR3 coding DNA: TGTGCCAGCAGCCCAAGGCGGACAACTATCGCCTACGAGCAGTACTTC. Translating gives CASSPRRTTIAYEQYF.